Each of the 2 T cell receptor beta chains below was sequenced from the same sample in a study of blood T cell repertoires in COVID-19. Data came from immunoSEQ multiplex PCR; TCRdb stores just in-frame clones and leaves some out. The sample lists 300,000 to 400,000 clones, 85% to 90% seen once, with 6% to 7% in the top ten. Material for sequencing was peripheral blood. The origin of the receptors is a woman between 45 and 65 years old with COVID-19, enrolled during active disease.

This chain links TRBV30 with TRBJ1-5; unclear D gene. Trimming pared 1 base from V and 5 bases from J, leaving 9 bases between. CDR3 length: 13 residues. Germline values: CDR1 GTSNPN, CDR2 SVGIG (reference sequence). The CDR3 reads CAWSASPDQPQHF. The CDR3, as DNA: TGTGCCTGGAGTGCTAGTCCGGATCAGCCCCAGCATTTT.

The chain couples TRBV18 to TRBJ1-1; the match to TRBD1 covers 8 bases. The length of the CDR3 is 14 residues. The germline gives CDR1 KGHSH, CDR2 LQKENI. The trim removed 0 bases at V and 4 bases at J, leaving 1 base unmatched. The CDR3 region has the DNA TGTGCCAGCTCACCACCGGACAGGGCCACTGAAGCTTTCTTT. Protein: CASSPPDRATEAFF.